This TCR beta chain was sequenced for a study of beta chain features in type 1 diabetes. On the study more broadly: There was similarity between patients and healthy donors in age, gender and cell yields. Overall study findings and caveats: Patients' naive, central memory and regulatory TCRB repertoires appeared more alike than those of healthy donors.

Expressed TCRB transcripts were sequenced because the isolated RNA had all been reverse transcribed beforehand. The data were produced by immunoSEQ multiplex PCR, yet TCRdb's version contains in-frame clones alone and is incomplete. The sample lists 150,000 to 190,000 clones, under 9.5% occurring once. This clone has a single count. Its antigen is not known. With 4 bases removed from V and 8 bases from J, the gap between germline ends came to 17 bases. The CDR3 has 15 amino acids. Germline V CDR1 and CDR2: LNHNV, YYDKDF (reference sequence). The TCR sequence derives from a man aged 18-30 years in good health. The chain uses TRBV15 and TRBJ1-4, with D unclear. The source material was central memory CD4+ T cells from blood. CDR3 region: CATSTQTPGGEKLFF. The CDR3 nucleotides are TGTGCCACCAGCACCCAGACCCCGGGAGGAGAAAAACTGTTTTTT.